The clone carrying this T cell receptor (beta chain) was recorded at least ten times. Its target is not known. The entry originates in a study of response to subunit inactivated influenza vaccine. Study-level results: Each seasonal influenza vaccination recruits few new T cells, the authors suggested.

TCRdb independently ran MiXCR on the RT-PCR reads; one entry per CDR3 protein. The sample lists approximately 530,000 distinct CDR3 sequences, 7.2% occurring once. Trimming took 8 bases from V and 6 from J, leaving 11 bases between them. The CDR3 totals 12 residues. CDR1 and CDR2 (germline): MGHDK, SYGVNS. The genes are TRBV25-1 and TRBJ2-1; D is possibly TRBD2 (6 bases). Source: PBMCs from blood, taken about 23 months after vaccination. This clonotype was obtained from a man aged 50-75 years who received an inactivated influenza vaccine. CDR3: CASQTSINEQFF. CDR3 nucleotide sequence: TGTGCCAGCCAAACTAGCATCAATGAGCAGTTCTTC.